The 14 T cell receptor beta chains given below trace back to one sample, sequenced in a study of blood T cells in healthy people across ages. Then a second PCR, running about 6 to 11 cycles, was carried out with a sample-barcoded 5' primer and a J-beta primer mix. TCRdb independently ran MiXCR on the 5' RACE reads; one entry per CDR3 protein. The data show fewer than 800,000 distinct CDR3 sequences, with about 34% seen just once and 15% held by the top ten. Sequencing was performed on blood. These receptors all stem from a woman at least 80 years old in good health.

With regard to this clonotype: A much more abundant neighbour one base away suggests this may be a read error. Because it lacks the conserved phenylalanine or tryptophan at the end, this CDR3 is likely a read error. This chain connects TRBV7-2 to TRBJ2-2, with 8 bases fitting TRBD2. The J segment lost 7 bases and the V segment lost 2 bases, leaving 18 bases of the junction unmatched. The CDR3 is made up of 19 amino acids. Germline assignment: CDR1 SGHTA and CDR2 FQGNSA. In nucleotides, the CDR3 is TGTGCCAGCAGCTTACTCCCATTGCTCGGTAGCGGGGACGGCGGGGAGCTGTTTTGT. Amino acids: CASSLLPLLGSGDGGELFC.

This rearrangement joins TRBV29-1 to TRBJ2-4, with D possibly being TRBD1 (6 bases). The end of the DNA fits TRBJ2-7 better, so the J call may be wrong. CDR1 and CDR2 (germline): SQVTM, ANQGSEA. The CDR3 totals 13 residues. This CDR3 reads CSVESGVPYEQYF. The DNA of the CDR3 is TGCAGCGTTGAGTCAGGGGTACCCTACGAGCAGTACTTC.

Regarding this clonotype: A much larger clone sits a single nucleotide away, making a read error possible. The chain uses TRBV27 and TRBJ2-5, with TRBD2 matching over 8 bases. Trimming removed 7 bases from V and 11 bases from J; junction bases left unmatched: 9. CDR1 is MNHEY, CDR2 SMNVEV, per germline (reference sequence). The CDR3 is 12 residues long. The CDR3 DNA follows: TGTGCCAGCACGGGAGGGGATAATGAGCAGTACTTC. It translates to CASTGGDNEQYF.

The table lists this clonotype with many counts. The rearrangement joins TRBV9 to TRBJ2-3; D remains unclear. From germline, CDR1 is SGDLS and CDR2 YYNGEE. The CDR3 runs to 14 residues. With 0 bases removed from V and 0 bases from J, the gap between germline ends came to 5 bases. The CDR3 region has the DNA TGTGCCAGCAGCGTAGGAGGTAGCACAGATACGCAGTATTTT. Protein product: CASSVGGSTDTQYF.

V gene TRBV6-6 combines with J gene TRBJ1-1; D perhaps matches TRBD1 (5 bases). The germline CDR1 and CDR2 sequences are MNHNY and SVGAGI (reference sequence). Trimming took off 5 bases at V and 3 bases at J, with 22 bases between the two ends. This CDR3 is built from 17 residues. The CDR3 region has the DNA TGTGCCAGCAGTATGAGGGGTGCCCGACCGAGGGACACTGAAGCTTTCTTT. Its translation is CASSMRGARPRDTEAFF.

Many counts were recorded for this clonotype. The genes are TRBV29-1 and TRBJ1-4, with no clear D. CDR1 SQVTM and CDR2 ANQGSEA come from the germline V gene. Trimming removed 3 bases at V and 4 bases at J, with 3 bases between. The CDR3 runs to 11 residues. The CDR3 DNA follows: TGCAGCGTTGACGATAATGAAAAACTGTTTTTT. Its protein is CSVDDNEKLFF.

Points on this clonotype: A much larger clone lies one base from this, so it may be a read error. The chain links TRBV2 to TRBJ2-3; D may correspond to TRBD1 or TRBD2 (5 bases each). The CDR3 length is 15 residues. Trimming took 0 bases from V and 4 from J, leaving 11 bases between them. Looked up from germline, CDR1 is SNHLY and CDR2 is FYNNEI. DNA for the CDR3: TGTGCCAGCAGTGAAGCGGGGGTGAACGCAGATACGCAGTATTTT. As protein: CASSEAGVNADTQYF.

This clonotype was detected many times. The V and J genes are TRBV7-2 and TRBJ1-2; D is ambiguous. Germline CDR1 SGHTA, CDR2 FQGNSA. The CDR3 has 15 amino acids. Trimming left V 0 bases short and J 4 bases short, with 12 bases between. CDR3 DNA: TGTGCCAGCAGCTTAGCGGGGTCGGGCGGCTATGGCTACACCTTC. It is translated as CASSLAGSGGYGYTF.

This clonotype appeared a few times. The chain couples TRBV10-3 to TRBJ2-2; no reliable D call. CDR1 and CDR2 from the germline V gene are ENHRY and SYGVKD. CDR3 size: 14 residues. The V end was cut by 11 bases, the J end by 0 bases, with 13 bases between. The CDR3 region is CASALRTNTGELFF. The CDR3 nucleotides are TGTGCCTCGGCCCTGAGGACGAACACCGGGGAGCTGTTTTTT.

The chain has TRBV20-1 and TRBJ1-2; TRBD1 is a possible D gene (6 bases). V lost 0 bases, J lost 5 bases, and 13 bases lay in between. The germline CDR1 and CDR2 sequences are DFQATT and SNEGSKA (reference sequence). The CDR3 contains 14 residues. The CDR3 nucleotides read TGCAGTGCTAGAGAAGGGGGGCAGAGTTATGGCTACACCTTC. Translation gives CSAREGGQSYGYTF.

In this sample, this clonotype turned up a few times. The chain has TRBV7-2 and TRBJ2-2, with TRBD2 identical over 11 bases. The germline V gene has CDR1 SGHTA and CDR2 FQGNSA. This CDR3 has 17 amino acids. V shed 5 bases and J 6 bases; nucleotides not matched to a gene: 11. The CDR3 here is CASSNRGSTSGAGELFF. The CDR3 nucleotides are TGTGCCAGCAGCAACCGGGGATCGACTAGCGGGGCCGGGGAGCTGTTTTTT.

This clonotype was detected ten times or more. The V and J genes are TRBV5-8 and TRBJ2-7; 11 bases match TRBD1. J was trimmed by 10 bases and V by 3 bases; bases with no gene match: 12. Per germline, CDR1 SGHTS and CDR2 YDEGEE. The length of the CDR3 is 15 residues. This CDR3 reads CASSSTGTGGIGQYF. The CDR3 region has the DNA TGTGCCAGCAGCTCAACCGGGACAGGGGGTATCGGTCAGTACTTC.

This clonotype was seen at least ten times. V gene TRBV5-1 combines with J gene TRBJ2-5; no reliable D call. Germline V CDR1 and CDR2: SGHRS, YFSETQ. Between the trimmed V and J ends, which lost 4 bases and 1 base, there was a span of 14 bases. This CDR3 is built from 15 residues. For the CDR3, the DNA is TGCGCCAGCAGCCCGAAGACATCCCCCCAAGAGACCCAGTACTTC. Translated: CASSPKTSPQETQYF.

About this clonotype itself: A read error may be the cause here, since a much bigger clone is one base away. V and J are TRBV20-1 and TRBJ2-7; maybe TRBD2 (6 bases). Trimming left V 5 bases short and J 6 bases short, with 20 bases between. Germline V gene sequence: CDR1 DFQATT, CDR2 SNEGSKA (reference sequence). The CDR3 has 14 amino acids. CDR3 region: CSAGGIALSGEQYF. As DNA, the CDR3 is TGCAGTGCTGGAGGGATCGCTCTTTCGGGCGAGCAGTACTTC.